A single TCR beta chain is shown here with its context. Its antigen is undetermined. V was pared by 5 bases and J by 7 bases, with 14 bases of the junction left unmatched. CDR1 and CDR2 from the germline V gene are MNHEY and SVGEGT. The CDR3 runs to 15 residues. These data come from a study of T cells in Graves' hyperthyroidism and ophthalmopathy. Study conclusions and caveats: The blood repertoire included most of the expanded thyroid clonotypes above 0.001.

TCR beta CDR3 regions were amplified from RNA transcripts. Primed by the HTBI set, a first-round RT-PCR was run on the TCR CDR3. TCRdb reprocessed the multiplex PCR reads with MiXCR, giving one entry per CDR3 protein. The sample includes 300,000 to 450,000 distinct CDR3 sequences, less than 20% of them seen just once. This TCR was recovered from a woman under 30 with Graves' hyperthyroidism that later progressed to Graves' ophthalmopathy. The sample taken for sequencing was blood. V and J are TRBV6-2 or TRBV6-3 and TRBJ2-7; 7 nucleotides match TRBD2. The CDR3 region is CASSQLQRGVGEQYF. CDR3 bases: TGTGCCAGCAGTCAACTTCAGCGGGGAGTGGGAGAGCAGTACTTC.